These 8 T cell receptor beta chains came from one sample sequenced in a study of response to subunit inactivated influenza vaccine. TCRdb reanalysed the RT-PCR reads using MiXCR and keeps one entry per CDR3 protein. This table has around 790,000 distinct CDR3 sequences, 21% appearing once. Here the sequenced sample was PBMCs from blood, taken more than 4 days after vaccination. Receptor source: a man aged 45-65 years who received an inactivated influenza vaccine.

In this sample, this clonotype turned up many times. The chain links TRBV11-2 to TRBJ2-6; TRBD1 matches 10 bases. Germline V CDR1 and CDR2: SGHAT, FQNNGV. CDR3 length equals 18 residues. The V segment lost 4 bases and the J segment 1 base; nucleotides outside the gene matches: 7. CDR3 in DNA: TGTGCCAGCAGCTCCAGGGACAGGGGTCCGTCTGGGGCCAACGTCCTGACTTTC. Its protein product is CASSSRDRGPSGANVLTF.

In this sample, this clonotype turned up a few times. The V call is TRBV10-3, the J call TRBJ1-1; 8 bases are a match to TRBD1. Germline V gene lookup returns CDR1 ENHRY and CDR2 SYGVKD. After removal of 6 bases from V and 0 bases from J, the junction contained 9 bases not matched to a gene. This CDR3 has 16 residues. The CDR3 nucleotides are TGTGCCATCAGGGTAGCCGGACAGGGTTTGAACACTGAAGCTTTCTTT. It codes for CAIRVAGQGLNTEAFF.

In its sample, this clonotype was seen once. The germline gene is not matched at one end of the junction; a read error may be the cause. CDR3 sequence reads: CSARGTSGRAYNEQFF. The CDR3 DNA reads as TGCAGTGCTAGGGGGACTAGCGGGAGGGCCTATAATGAGCAGTTCTTC. The genes are TRBV20-1 and TRBJ2-1; TRBD2 matches at 16 bases. Germline CDR1 reads DFQATT; CDR2 reads SNEGSKA (reference sequence). This CDR3 has 16 residues.

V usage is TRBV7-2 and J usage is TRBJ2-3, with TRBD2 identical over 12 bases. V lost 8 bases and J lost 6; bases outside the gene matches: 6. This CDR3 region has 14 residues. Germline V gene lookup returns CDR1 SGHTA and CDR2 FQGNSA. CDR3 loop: CASASSGGGDTQYF. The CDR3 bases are TGTGCCAGCGCCTCTAGCGGGGGGGGGGATACGCAGTATTTT. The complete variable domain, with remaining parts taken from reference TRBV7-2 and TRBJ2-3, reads GAGVSQSPSNKVTEKGKDVELRCDPISGHTALYWYRQSLGQGLEFLIYFQGNSAPDKSGLPSDRFSAERTGGSVSTLTIQRTQQEDSAVYLCASASSGGGDTQYFGPGTRLTVL.

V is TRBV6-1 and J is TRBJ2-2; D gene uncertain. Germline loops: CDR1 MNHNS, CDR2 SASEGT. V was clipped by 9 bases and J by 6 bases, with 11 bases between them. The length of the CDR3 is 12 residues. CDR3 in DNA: TGTGCCAGTGACCACTTGCCCGGGGAGCTGTTTTTT. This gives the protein CASDHLPGELFF.

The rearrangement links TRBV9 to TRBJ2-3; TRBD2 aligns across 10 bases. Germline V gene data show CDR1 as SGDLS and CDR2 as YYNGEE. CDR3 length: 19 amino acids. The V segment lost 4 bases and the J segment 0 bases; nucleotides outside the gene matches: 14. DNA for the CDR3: TGTGCCAGCAGCAATGGACTAGCGGCACTAGACCGTAGCACAGATACGCAGTATTTT. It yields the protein CASSNGLAALDRSTDTQYF.

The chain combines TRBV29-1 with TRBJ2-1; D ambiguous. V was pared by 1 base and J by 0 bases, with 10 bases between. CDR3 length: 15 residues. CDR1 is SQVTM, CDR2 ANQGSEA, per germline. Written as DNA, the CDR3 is TGCAGCGTTGAAGGGACGGCGAGCTCCTACAATGAGCAGTTCTTC. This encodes CSVEGTASSYNEQFF.

CDR3 in amino acids: CASSLESRRTEQFF. DNA for the CDR3: TGCGCCAGCAGCTTGGAAAGCCGGCGGACTGAGCAGTTCTTC. The V call is TRBV5-1, the J call TRBJ2-1; D ambiguous. Germline V gene lookup returns CDR1 SGHRS and CDR2 YFSETQ. The CDR3 is 14 amino acids. Trimming shortened V by 0 bases and J by 9 bases, and 13 bases separated the two germline ends.